The 19 T cell receptor beta chains reported below all come from one sample, sequenced in a study of blood T cell repertoires in COVID-19. The protocol was immunoSEQ multiplex PCR, while the TCRdb copy is restricted to in-frame clones and leaves out a portion. The sample includes more than 85,000 clones, 91% of them seen just once. Input material: peripheral blood. Receptors originate from a man in his 60s with acute or convalescent COVID-19.

The rearrangement joins TRBV19 to TRBJ2-1, with 8 positions matching TRBD1. The germline V gene encodes CDR1 LNHDA and CDR2 SQIVND (reference sequence). The J segment lost 8 bases and the V segment lost 9 bases, leaving 12 bases of the junction unmatched. There are 14 residues in the CDR3. The CDR3 protein is CASRTFQGAHEQFF. The CDR3 DNA sequence: TGTGCCAGCCGAACTTTCCAGGGGGCCCATGAGCAGTTCTTC.

The J gene is TRBJ2-1, the V gene TRBV9; D is ambiguous. The V gene lost 3 bases and the J gene lost 0 bases, with 13 bases spanning the gap. This CDR3 is 16 amino acids long. Germline CDR1 is SGDLS and CDR2 is YYNGEE. CDR3 in DNA: TGTGCCAGCAGCGCACAGCCGGAAGGCTCCTACAATGAGCAGTTCTTC. Translated, it gives CASSAQPEGSYNEQFF.

The table lists this clone with a count of one. The V gene is TRBV18, the J gene TRBJ1-1, with D perhaps TRBD1 (6 bases). Germline V gene data show CDR1 as KGHSH and CDR2 as LQKENI. The V gene lost 6 bases and the J gene lost 1 base, with 12 bases spanning the gap. The length of the CDR3 is 14 residues. The CDR3 sequence: CASSRTEQNTEAFF. Written as DNA, the CDR3 is TGTGCCAGCTCTCGGACAGAGCAGAACACTGAAGCTTTCTTT.

The V call is TRBV7-8, the J call TRBJ2-3; possibly TRBD1 for D (6 bases). Trimming cost V 5 bases and J 6 bases, with 15 bases left between them. The CDR3 consists of 14 residues. The germline CDR1 and CDR2 sequences are SGHVS and FQNEAQ. CDR3 residues: CASSKGGGADTQYF. CDR3 nucleotide sequence: TGTGCCAGCAGCAAAGGGGGTGGGGCGGATACGCAGTATTTT.

The DNA for the CDR3 is TGTGCCAGCAGTTTAGGGCTCCCTCAGGGGGACGCTTCACCCCTCCACTTT. Translating gives CASSLGLPQGDASPLHF. This chain links TRBV27 with TRBJ1-6, with 7 nucleotides matching TRBD1. Germline CDR1 MNHEY, CDR2 SMNVEV (reference sequence). V was pared by 2 bases and J by 9 bases, with 13 bases of the junction left unmatched. The CDR3 is made up of 17 amino acids.

The CDR3 sequence: CASSQPTSGSAYEQYF. The CDR3 region has the DNA TGCGCCAGCAGCCAACCGACTAGCGGGAGTGCGTACGAGCAGTACTTC. The chain joins TRBV4-1 to TRBJ2-7; TRBD2 aligns across 12 bases. Trimming cost V 2 bases and J 4 bases; bases outside gene matches: 6. The CDR3 spans 16 residues. The germline gives CDR1 MGHRA, CDR2 YSYEKL.

V is TRBV6-6 and J is TRBJ1-4; no reliable D call. Per the germline V gene, CDR1 is MNHNY and CDR2 is SVGAGI (reference sequence). V lost 5 bases to trimming and J lost 7 bases, with 14 bases between them. The CDR3 extends over 14 amino acids. This chain's CDR3 is CASSATSFIEKLFF. Written as DNA, the CDR3 is TGTGCCAGCAGTGCTACGAGTTTTATTGAAAAACTGTTTTTT.

This chain connects TRBV4-2 to TRBJ1-2; D gene uncertain. Germline values: CDR1 LGHNA, CDR2 YNFKEQ. The V gene lost 1 base and the J gene lost 3 bases, with 9 bases spanning the gap. This CDR3 region has 14 residues. CDR3 protein: CASSQGSGDYGYTF. CDR3 nucleotides: TGTGCCAGCAGCCAAGGGAGCGGAGACTATGGCTACACCTTC.

The chain uses TRBV29-1 and TRBJ2-5; D is possibly TRBD2 (5 bases). Germline assignment: CDR1 SQVTM and CDR2 ANQGSEA. This CDR3 spans 16 amino acids. Deletions cut 1 base from V and 0 bases from J, with 15 bases between. DNA for the CDR3: TGCAGCGTTGAAGGGCGTGAGGGCTGGTACCAAGAGACCCAGTACTTC. Translation: CSVEGREGWYQETQYF.

V is TRBV12-3 or TRBV12-4 and J is TRBJ1-1, with D possibly matching TRBD1 (5 bases). The length of the CDR3 is 13 residues. Trimming took off 7 bases at V and 1 base at J, with 10 bases between the two ends. The CDR3 DNA sequence: TGTGCCAGCATTCGGGGGGGGAACACTGAAGCTTTCTTT. Residues: CASIRGGNTEAFF.

This clone was recorded once. This chain links TRBV13 with TRBJ2-7, with TRBD2 matching 10 bases. This CDR3 region has 14 residues. Per the germline V gene, CDR1 is PRHDT and CDR2 is FYEKMQ (reference sequence). With V trimmed by 2 bases and J by 4 bases, 2 bases remained unmatched. The CDR3 loop is CASSLSGRGYEQYV. The CDR3 nucleotides are TGTGCCAGCAGCTTAAGCGGGAGGGGTTACGAGCAGTACGTC.

V gene TRBV7-9 combines with J gene TRBJ2-1; the D gene is possibly TRBD2 (5 bases). Looked up from germline, CDR1 is SEHNR and CDR2 is FQNEAQ (reference sequence). The CDR3 has 16 amino acids. The ends were cut back, 2 bases at V and 3 bases at J, with 14 bases in the middle. The chain's CDR3 is CASSLSGGSRYNEQFF. Here the CDR3 DNA reads TGTGCCAGCAGCTTATCGGGTGGGAGTCGCTACAATGAGCAGTTCTTC. Full variable domain (outside the CDR3, taken from reference TRBV7-9 and TRBJ2-1): DTGVSQNPRHKITKRGQNVTFRCDPISEHNRLYWYRQTLGQGPEFLTYFQNEAQLEKSRLLSDRFSAERPKGSFSTLEIQRTEQGDSAMYLCASSLSGGSRYNEQFFGPGTRLTVL.

The rearrangement joins TRBV14 to TRBJ2-7; D is unclear. The V and J ends lost 1 base and 5 bases respectively, with 12 bases between them. Germline assignment: CDR1 SGHDN and CDR2 FVKESK. The CDR3 loop spans 14 amino acids. The CDR3 DNA follows: TGTGCCAGCAGCCAAGGAATCAGTCTTGACGAGCAGTACTTC. Its protein product is CASSQGISLDEQYF.

The rearrangement joins TRBV24-1 to TRBJ2-3; tentatively, D is TRBD2 (6 bases). Germline V gene sequence: CDR1 KGHDR, CDR2 SFDVKD. This CDR3 region has 15 residues. Between the trimmed V and J ends, which lost 3 bases and 9 bases, there was a span of 18 bases. In DNA, the CDR3 is TGTGCCACCAGTGATCCCCGGGACGTCGGACTAACGCAGTATTTT. Residues: CATSDPRDVGLTQYF.

This chain joins TRBV11-2 and TRBJ2-7; tentatively, D is TRBD2 (6 bases). With 0 bases removed from V and 6 bases from J, the gap between germline ends came to 12 bases. The length of the CDR3 is 14 residues. The germline gives CDR1 SGHAT, CDR2 FQNNGV. The CDR3 coding sequence is TGTGCCAGCAGCTTAGAACGGAGCGGGTTCGAGCAGTACGTC. Translating gives CASSLERSGFEQYV.

The V and J genes are TRBV7-6 and TRBJ2-1; 10 bases map to TRBD2. The CDR3 covers 15 residues. Germline trimming cut 3 bases from V and 7 bases from J; bases unmatched to any gene: 6. Germline CDR1 is SGHVS and CDR2 is FNYEAQ. The CDR3 sequence: CASSFLLAGINEQFF. For the CDR3, the DNA is TGTGCCAGCAGCTTTTTACTAGCGGGAATAAATGAGCAGTTCTTC.

CDR3 sequence (DNA): TGTGCCTGGAGGTCGGGGGTCGGGCCCCAGCATTTT. It is translated as CAWRSGVGPQHF. This chain links TRBV30 with TRBJ1-5; maybe TRBD1 (5 bases). CDR1 is GTSNPN and CDR2 is SVGIG in the germline V gene (reference sequence). The CDR3 loop spans 12 amino acids. With 3 bases removed from V and 9 bases from J, the gap between germline ends came to 12 bases.

The chain is built from TRBV11-3 and TRBJ2-5, with 12 bases that match TRBD2. J lost 4 bases, V lost 7 bases, and 10 bases had no gene match. This CDR3 is 16 amino acids long. In germline, CDR1 is SGHNT, CDR2 YENEEA. The CDR3 sequence is CASTTTSGRSSETQYF. The DNA of the CDR3 is TGTGCCAGCACCACGACTAGCGGGAGATCATCAGAGACCCAGTACTTC.

This chain connects TRBV30 to TRBJ1-5; tentatively, D is TRBD1 (6 bases). The CDR3 is 15 amino acids. The V end lost 2 bases, the J end lost 2 bases, and 13 bases lay between the germline ends. Germline-derived CDR1 and CDR2 are GTSNPN and SVGIG (reference sequence). This CDR3 is CAWSSGGRGNQPQHF. CDR3 in DNA: TGTGCCTGGAGTTCGGGGGGCAGGGGCAATCAGCCCCAGCATTTT.